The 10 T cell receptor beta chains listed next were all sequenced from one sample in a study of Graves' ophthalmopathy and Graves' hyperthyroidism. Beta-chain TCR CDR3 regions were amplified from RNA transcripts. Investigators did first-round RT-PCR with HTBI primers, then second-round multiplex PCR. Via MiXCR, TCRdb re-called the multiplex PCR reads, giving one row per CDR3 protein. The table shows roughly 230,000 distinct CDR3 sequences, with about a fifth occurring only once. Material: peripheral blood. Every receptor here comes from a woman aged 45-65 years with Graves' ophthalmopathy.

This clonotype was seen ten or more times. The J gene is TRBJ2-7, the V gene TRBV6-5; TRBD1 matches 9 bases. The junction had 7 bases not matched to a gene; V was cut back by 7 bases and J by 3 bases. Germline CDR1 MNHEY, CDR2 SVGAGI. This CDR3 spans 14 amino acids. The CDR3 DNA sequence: TGTGCCAGCACCGATCCGGGACAGGGCTACGAGCAGTACTTC. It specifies CASTDPGQGYEQYF.

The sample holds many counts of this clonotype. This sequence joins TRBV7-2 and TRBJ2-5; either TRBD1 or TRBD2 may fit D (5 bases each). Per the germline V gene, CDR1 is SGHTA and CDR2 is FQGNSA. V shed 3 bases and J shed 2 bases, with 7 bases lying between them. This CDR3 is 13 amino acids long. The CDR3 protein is CASSFGTQETQYF. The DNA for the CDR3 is TGTGCCAGCAGCTTTGGGACGCAAGAGACCCAGTACTTC. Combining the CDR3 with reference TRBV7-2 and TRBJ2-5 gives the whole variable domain GAGVSQSPSNKVTEKGKDVELRCDPISGHTALYWYRQSLGQGLEFLIYFQGNSAPDKSGLPSDRFSAERTGGSVSTLTIQRTQQEDSAVYLCASSFGTQETQYFGPGTRLLVL.

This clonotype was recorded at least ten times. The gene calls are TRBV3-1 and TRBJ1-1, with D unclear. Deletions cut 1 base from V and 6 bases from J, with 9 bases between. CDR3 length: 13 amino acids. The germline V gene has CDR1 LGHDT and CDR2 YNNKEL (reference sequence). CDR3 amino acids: CASSQGRRAEAFF. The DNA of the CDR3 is TGTGCCAGCAGCCAAGGGAGGAGGGCTGAAGCTTTCTTT.

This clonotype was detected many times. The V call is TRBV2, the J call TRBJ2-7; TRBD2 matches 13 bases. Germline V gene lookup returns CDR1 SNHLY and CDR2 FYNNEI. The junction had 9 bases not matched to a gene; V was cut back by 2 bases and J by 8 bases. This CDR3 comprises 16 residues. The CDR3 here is CASSEYGLAGDSKQYF. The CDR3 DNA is TGTGCCAGCAGTGAATATGGACTAGCGGGAGATAGTAAGCAGTACTTC. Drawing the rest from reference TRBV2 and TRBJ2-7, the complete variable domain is EPEVTQTPSHQVTQMGQEVILRCVPISNHLYFYWYRQILGQKVEFLVSFYNNEISEKSEIFDDQFSVERPDGSNFTLKIRSTKLEDSAMYFCASSEYGLAGDSKQYFGPGTRLTVT.

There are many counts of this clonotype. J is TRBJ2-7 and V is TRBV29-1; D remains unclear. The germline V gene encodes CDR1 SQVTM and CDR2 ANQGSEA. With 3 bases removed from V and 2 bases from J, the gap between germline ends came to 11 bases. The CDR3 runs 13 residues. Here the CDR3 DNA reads TGCAGCGTTGAGGATGACACAACCTACGAGCAGTACTTC. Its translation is CSVEDDTTYEQYF.

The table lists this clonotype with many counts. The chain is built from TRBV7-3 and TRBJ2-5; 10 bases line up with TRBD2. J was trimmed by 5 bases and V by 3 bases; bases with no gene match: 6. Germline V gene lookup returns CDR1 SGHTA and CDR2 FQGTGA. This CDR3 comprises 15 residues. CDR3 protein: CASSLLAGEGETQYF. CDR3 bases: TGTGCCAGCAGCTTGCTAGCGGGAGAGGGGGAGACCCAGTACTTC. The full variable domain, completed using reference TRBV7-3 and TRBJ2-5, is GAGVSQTPSNKVTEKGKYVELRCDPISGHTALYWYRQSLGQGPEFLIYFQGTGAADDSGLPNDRFFAVRPEGSVSTLKIQRTERGDSAVYLCASSLLAGEGETQYFGPGTRLLVL.

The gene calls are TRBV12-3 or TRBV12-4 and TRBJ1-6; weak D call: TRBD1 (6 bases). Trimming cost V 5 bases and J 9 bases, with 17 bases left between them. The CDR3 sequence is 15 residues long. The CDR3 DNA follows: TGTGCCAGCAGTCCGCCGGACAGAGTTCGTTCACCCCTCCACTTT. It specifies CASSPPDRVRSPLHF.

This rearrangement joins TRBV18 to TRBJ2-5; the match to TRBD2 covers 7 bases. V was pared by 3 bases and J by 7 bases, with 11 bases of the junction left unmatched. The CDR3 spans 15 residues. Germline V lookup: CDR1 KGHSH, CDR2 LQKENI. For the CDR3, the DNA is TGTGCCAGCTCACCGGAAGCTAGCGGAGTCAGGACCCAGTACTTC. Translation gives CASSPEASGVRTQYF. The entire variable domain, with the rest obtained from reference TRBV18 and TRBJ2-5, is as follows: NAGVMQNPRHLVRRRGQEARLRCSPMKGHSHVYWYRQLPEEGLKFMVYLQKENIIDESGMPKERFSAEFPKEGPSILRIQQVVRGDSAAYFCASSPEASGVRTQYFGPGTRLLVL.

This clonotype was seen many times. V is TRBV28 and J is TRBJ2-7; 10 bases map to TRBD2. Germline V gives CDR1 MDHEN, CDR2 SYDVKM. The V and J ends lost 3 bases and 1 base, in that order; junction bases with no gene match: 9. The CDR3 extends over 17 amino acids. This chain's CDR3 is CASSFRASGSFSYEQYF. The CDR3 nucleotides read TGTGCCAGCAGTTTTAGGGCTAGCGGGAGTTTTTCCTACGAGCAGTACTTC.

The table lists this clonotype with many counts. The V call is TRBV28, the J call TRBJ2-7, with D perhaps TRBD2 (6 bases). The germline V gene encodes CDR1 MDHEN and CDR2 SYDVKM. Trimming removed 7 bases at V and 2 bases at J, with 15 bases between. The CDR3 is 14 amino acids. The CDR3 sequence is CASTPSGPTYEQYF. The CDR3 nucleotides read TGTGCCAGCACTCCGAGCGGGCCAACCTACGAGCAGTACTTC.